Many counts were recorded for the clone carrying this T cell receptor (beta chain). This sample was included in a study of blood T cell repertoires in COVID-19. Across the study: Sources were T cells, B-cell-depleted T cells, or PBMCs; the material itself was cDNA or gDNA.

The CDR3 sequence is 15 residues long. CDR1 and CDR2 (germline): MNHEY, SVGEGT. V shed 2 bases and J shed 4 bases, with 12 bases lying between them. The participants were between 18 and 89 years old and came from under 25 US areas. Membership in each cohort depended on participant-reported clinical history. TCRdb's table, derived via immunoSEQ multiplex PCR, lists solely in-frame clones and lacks some. The table shows roughly 500,000 clones, with roughly 90% occurring only once. This receptor was taken from a woman in her thirties or forties who had recovered from COVID-19. Sequencing was done on a sample of PBMCs or T cells enriched from blood (not recorded which). This chain connects TRBV6-2 or TRBV6-3 to TRBJ2-1; D remains unclear. The CDR3 DNA follows: TGTGCCAGCAGTTACGAGTGGGCCATATACAATGAGCAGTTCTTC. It is translated as CASSYEWAIYNEQFF.